These 20 T cell receptor beta chains were sequenced from one sample in a study of T cell repertoires in cytomegalovirus infection. No cognate antigen is known for these TCRs. TCRdb analysed the reads with MiXCR anew, one entry per CDR3 protein. The repertoire holds around 570,000 distinct CDR3 sequences, approximately 40% seen once, with around 48% in the top ten. The specimen comprised cultured PBMCs, sampled from culture after CMV antigen stimulation. The receptors originated from a human donor in good health (CMV status not recorded). Some clones in this sample may be carry-over from other donors' samples.

This clonotype was detected only a few times. The CDR3 DNA follows: TGTGCCAGCAGCGGGACTAGCCGTCAGACCCAGTACTTC. Residues: CASSGTSRQTQYF. The chain has TRBV5-6 and TRBJ2-5, with 9 bases that match TRBD2. CDR1 is SGHDT and CDR2 is YYEEEE in the germline V gene. The trim removed 4 bases at V and 6 bases at J, leaving 4 bases unmatched. The CDR3 consists of 13 residues. The variable domain in full, completed from reference TRBV5-6 and TRBJ2-5, reads DAGVTQSPTHLIKTRGQQVTLRCSPKSGHDTVSWYQQALGQGPQFIFQYYEEEERQRGNFPDRFSGHQFPNYSSELNVNALLLGDSALYLCASSGTSRQTQYFGPGTRLLVL.

A few counts support this clonotype. This chain uses TRBV2 with TRBJ2-1; D is possibly TRBD1 (7 bases). This CDR3 spans 14 amino acids. The germline V gene has CDR1 SNHLY and CDR2 FYNNEI. V lost 10 bases and J 7 bases, leaving 20 bases between the germline ends. The CDR3 DNA reads as TGTGCCACCCCCTCAGGGGGGCGAGAGAATGAGCAGTTCTTC. Translation gives CATPSGGRENEQFF.

The table lists this clonotype with a count of one. In DNA form, the CDR3 reads TGTGCCAGTAGTATAAGGGGGCCCGATCTGCAGTATTTT. This gives the protein CASSIRGPDLQYF. V and J are TRBV19 and TRBJ2-3; 7 bases fit TRBD1. The CDR3 loop spans 13 amino acids. The J segment lost 11 bases and the V segment lost 2 bases, leaving 7 bases of the junction unmatched. CDR1 and CDR2 (germline): LNHDA, SQIVND (reference sequence).

The chain has TRBV7-2 and TRBJ2-5, with 10 nucleotides matching TRBD2. Germline V CDR1 and CDR2: SGHTA, FQGNSA. V lost 3 bases to trimming and J lost 4 bases; unmatched junction nucleotides: 8. The CDR3 covers 16 residues. CDR3 DNA sequence: TGTGCCAGCAGCTTCTCTAGCGGGAGATGGGGAGAGACCCAGTACTTC. It translates to CASSFSSGRWGETQYF.

The genes are TRBV5-1 and TRBJ2-2; TRBD1 might be the D (6 bases). CDR3 length: 16 residues. In germline, CDR1 is SGHRS, CDR2 YFSETQ. V was shortened by 2 bases and J by 1 base, with 12 bases between the two germline ends. CDR3 coding DNA: TGCGCCAGCAGCTTAAATCCAGGGGAGAACACCGGGGAGCTGTTTTTT. Its translation: CASSLNPGENTGELFF.

The V call is TRBV6-8, the J call TRBJ2-1, with 7 nucleotides matching TRBD2. Unmatched junction bases numbered 12, after V lost 7 bases and J lost 0 bases. CDR3 length: 17 amino acids. Germline loops: CDR1 MNHGY, CDR2 SAAAGT. This chain's CDR3 is CASKGWEGTSSYNEQFF. The CDR3 DNA reads as TGTGCCAGCAAGGGGTGGGAGGGCACGAGCTCCTACAATGAGCAGTTCTTC.

The V and J genes are TRBV19 and TRBJ1-6; perhaps TRBD1 as D (6 bases). The CDR3 has 13 amino acids. Trimming shortened V by 5 bases and J by 8 bases, and 10 bases separated the two germline ends. Germline lookup yields CDR1 LNHDA and CDR2 SQIVND (reference sequence). CDR3: CASSVGADSPLHF. The DNA for the CDR3 is TGTGCCAGTAGTGTGGGGGCCGATTCACCCCTCCACTTT.

In this sample, this clonotype turned up a few times. V usage is TRBV20-1 and J usage is TRBJ2-3; 7 bases match TRBD2. The trim removed 0 bases at V and 2 bases at J, leaving 8 bases unmatched. The CDR3 runs to 16 residues. Germline V gene data show CDR1 as DFQATT and CDR2 as SNEGSKA (reference sequence). CDR3 nucleotide sequence: TGCAGTGCTAGAGATCCCGCGGGGGAGACCACAGATACGCAGTATTTT. As protein: CSARDPAGETTDTQYF.

The chain links TRBV7-2 to TRBJ2-7; no clear D. The CDR3 length is 13 residues. Per germline, CDR1 SGHTA and CDR2 FQGNSA. The V end was cut by 1 base, the J end by 6 bases, with 10 bases between. The CDR3 protein is CASSLERVSEQYF. DNA of the CDR3: TGTGCCAGCAGCTTAGAGCGAGTATCCGAGCAGTACTTC.

There are a few counts of this clonotype. The chain is built from TRBV7-2 and TRBJ2-7; D may correspond to TRBD1 or TRBD2 (5 bases each). Trimming took 0 bases from V and 3 from J, leaving 15 bases between them. This CDR3 is 16 amino acids long. In germline, CDR1 is SGHTA, CDR2 FQGNSA. CDR3 DNA: TGTGCCAGCAGCTTAGCAGGCCCATTGGGGGTCTACGAGCAGTACTTC. It is translated as CASSLAGPLGVYEQYF.

The rearrangement joins TRBV5-1 to TRBJ2-5; 12 nucleotides match TRBD2. V gave up 6 bases and J gave up 0 bases; unmatched junction bases: 3. The V gene's germline CDR1 is SGHRS and CDR2 YFSETQ. The CDR3 sequence is 15 residues long. The CDR3 nucleotides read TGCGCCAGCAATAGACTAGCGGGGGACCAAGAGACCCAGTACTTC. Protein: CASNRLAGDQETQYF.

The chain links TRBV20-1 to TRBJ1-5, with unresolved D. Germline V CDR1 and CDR2: DFQATT, SNEGSKA (reference sequence). The CDR3 consists of 13 residues. V lost 3 bases to trimming and J lost 5 bases, with 11 bases between them. This CDR3 is CSARADADQPQHF. CDR3 nucleotide sequence: TGCAGTGCTAGGGCAGACGCGGATCAGCCCCAGCATTTT.

The chain joins TRBV2 to TRBJ2-1; 8 nucleotides line up with TRBD2. Losses at the gene ends were 8 bases for V and 14 bases for J; bases not matched to a gene: 11. Germline V gene lookup returns CDR1 SNHLY and CDR2 FYNNEI. CDR3 length: 12 residues. CDR3 sequence reads: CASSPAGLAKFF. Here the CDR3 DNA reads TGTGCCAGCTCCCCGGCCGGACTAGCAAAGTTCTTC.

The V call is TRBV11-2, the J call TRBJ2-7, with D hard to call. Germline CDR1 is SGHAT and CDR2 is FQNNGV. This CDR3 spans 15 amino acids. V gave up 0 bases and J gave up 6 bases, with 15 bases separating them. This CDR3 reads CASSLELTPWAEQYF. As DNA, the CDR3 is TGTGCCAGCAGCTTAGAGCTTACCCCCTGGGCCGAGCAGTACTTC.

The rearrangement joins TRBV19 to TRBJ2-1, with D uncertain. CDR1 is LNHDA and CDR2 is SQIVND in the germline V gene (reference sequence). Trimming removed 8 bases from V and 0 bases from J, with 14 bases in between. The CDR3 is made up of 15 amino acids. As DNA, the CDR3 is TGTGCCAGTTCCAAGGCCTATTTCTCCTACAATGAGCAGTTCTTC. Encoded protein: CASSKAYFSYNEQFF.

The chain links TRBV20-1 to TRBJ1-2; TRBD1 might be the D (5 bases). The V gene lost 0 bases and the J gene lost 8 bases, with 10 bases spanning the gap. This CDR3 is built from 12 residues. CDR1 DFQATT and CDR2 SNEGSKA come from the germline V gene (reference sequence). The CDR3 DNA sequence: TGCAGTGCTAGAGAACCAGGGCGAGGCTACACCTTC. Translated, it gives CSAREPGRGYTF.

This chain connects TRBV7-6 to TRBJ2-5; tentative D call: TRBD2 (6 bases). Trimming removed 5 bases at V and 5 bases at J, with 21 bases between. The V gene's germline CDR1 is SGHVS and CDR2 FNYEAQ. The CDR3 totals 16 residues. CDR3 protein: CASSHPGADRGETQYF. The CDR3 DNA reads as TGTGCCAGCAGCCACCCCGGGGCTGACCGGGGGGAGACCCAGTACTTC.

Only a few counts were recorded for this clonotype. The V gene is TRBV12-3 or TRBV12-4, the J gene TRBJ1-1; 7 nucleotides line up with TRBD1. The V and J ends lost 6 bases and 5 bases, in that order; junction bases with no gene match: 3. This CDR3 spans 12 amino acids. The CDR3 protein is CASSDRATEAFF. The CDR3 DNA follows: TGTGCCAGCAGCGACAGGGCGACTGAAGCTTTCTTT.

The chain recombines TRBV4-1 with TRBJ2-2, with 11 bases aligning to TRBD1. The CDR3 runs 16 residues. V lost 4 bases to trimming and J lost 4 bases; unmatched junction nucleotides: 5. Germline lookup yields CDR1 MGHRA and CDR2 YSYEKL. The CDR3 bases are TGCGCCAGCAGCCCGCGGGACAGGGGGTTCACCGGGGAGCTGTTTTTT. Its protein is CASSPRDRGFTGELFF.

CDR3 in amino acids: CASSMEDSEKLFF. The DNA for the CDR3 is TGTGCCAGTAGTATGGAGGACAGTGAAAAACTGTTTTTT. The chain recombines TRBV19 with TRBJ1-4; maybe TRBD1 (6 bases). Germline assignment: CDR1 LNHDA and CDR2 SQIVND (reference sequence). There are 13 residues in the CDR3. V lost 3 bases and J lost 7, with 9 bases in between.